This T cell receptor beta chain was sequenced during a study of T-cell memory formation after mild COVID-19. There are many counts of this clonotype. Barcoded TCR alpha and TCR beta cDNA libraries with UMIs came from 5'RACE using constant-segment primers. TCRdb redid the calling of the 5' RACE reads with MiXCR, one entry per CDR3 protein. The table has about 240,000 distinct CDR3 sequences, 8% to 9.5% seen once. V lost 2 bases to trimming and J lost 4 bases, with 6 bases between them. This CDR3 is built from 12 residues. Germline V lookup: CDR1 SGHNT, CDR2 YYREEE (reference sequence). The chain recombines TRBV5-4 with TRBJ1-1; D is ambiguous. This sequence originates from a young man who had mild COVID-19 (a few samples of this study predate the infection). Cell type and time point are not known. The sequencing input was PBMCs or a T cell subset sorted from them (not recorded which). The CDR3 bases are TGTGCCAGCAGCTTAGTGGGCACTGAAGCTTTCTTT. This translates into CASSLVGTEAFF.